These 23 T cell receptor beta chains came from one sample sequenced in a study of T cell responses to AZD1222 COVID-19 vaccine (dated by TCRdb to the early 2020s). To prepare the library, the immunoSEQ multiplex PCR assay was applied. The table comes from immuneACCESS by way of TCRdb, which keeps in-frame sequences with V and J called. Part of the clones is missing from these tables; in studies checked, under half for an unresolved V gene and the rest for unknown reasons. The sample table records some 100,000 clones; over 75% of these occur just once. 9.5% to 15% of the sample belongs to the ten largest clones. The time point tag for this specimen amounts to: baseline before first vaccination. Read against the paper, the sample's treatment or condition label means: meningococcal conjugate vaccine given as trial control. This specimen consisted of peripheral blood, obtained on day 0 of MenACWY control vaccination. The receptors here all came from an adult in good health.

The rearrangement uses TRBV15 and TRBJ1-6; D remains unclear. This CDR3 spans 15 amino acids. V was cut by 0 bases and J by 7 bases, with 10 bases left in between. CDR1 and CDR2 from the germline V gene are LNHNV and YYDKDF (reference sequence). CDR3 sequence (DNA): TGTGCCACCAGCAGAGAAACAGTGAGGAATTCACCCCTCCACTTT. It specifies CATSRETVRNSPLHF.

The V call is TRBV19, the J call TRBJ2-3; D is perhaps TRBD1 or TRBD2 (5 bases each). The germline V gene has CDR1 LNHDA and CDR2 SQIVND (reference sequence). This CDR3 has 15 residues. The V end was cut by 8 bases, the J end by 1 base, with 16 bases between. The CDR3 DNA reads as TGTGCCAGTCATCCGCGAGGGACGGGCACAGATACGCAGTATTTT. This gives the protein CASHPRGTGTDTQYF.

The J gene is TRBJ1-2, the V gene TRBV28, with 8 bases matching TRBD1. After removal of 7 bases from V and 5 bases from J, the junction contained 12 bases not matched to a gene. The CDR3 extends over 15 amino acids. Per germline, CDR1 MDHEN and CDR2 SYDVKM. CDR3: CASKAGGNGGYGYTF. DNA for the CDR3: TGTGCCAGCAAGGCAGGGGGCAACGGGGGTTATGGCTACACCTTC.

This clone was detected only a few times. The gene calls are TRBV4-1 and TRBJ2-5; tentatively, D is TRBD1 (6 bases). This CDR3 comprises 15 residues. The germline gives CDR1 MGHRA, CDR2 YSYEKL. V shed 0 bases and J shed 5 bases, with 13 bases lying between them. CDR3: CASSQDGGGAETQYF. CDR3 bases: TGCGCCAGCAGCCAAGATGGGGGCGGAGCGGAGACCCAGTACTTC.

The chain's CDR3 is CASSQDLGGAGNIQYF. DNA for the CDR3: TGCGCCAGCAGCCAAGATCTCGGCGGGGCGGGCAACATTCAGTACTTC. The chain combines TRBV4-3 with TRBJ2-4; a possible D gene is TRBD2 (6 bases). This CDR3 is 16 amino acids long. V was shortened by 0 bases and J by 7 bases, with 16 bases between the two germline ends. CDR1 and CDR2 (germline): LGHNA, YSLEER.

The rearrangement joins TRBV6-5 to TRBJ2-2; D possibly uses TRBD1 or TRBD2 (6 bases each). The CDR3 spans 14 residues. V was trimmed by 2 bases and J by 6 bases, leaving 10 bases between them. The germline CDR1 and CDR2 sequences are MNHEY and SVGAGI. CDR3 protein: CASSYQEGAGELFF. As DNA, the CDR3 is TGTGCCAGCAGTTACCAGGAGGGGGCCGGGGAGCTGTTTTTT.

The chain links TRBV7-2 to TRBJ1-3; D gene uncertain. The CDR3 totals 13 residues. The germline CDR1 and CDR2 sequences are SGHTA and FQGNSA. With 1 base removed from V and 0 bases from J, the gap between germline ends came to 1 base. Here the CDR3 DNA reads TGTGCCAGCAGCTTAGACTCTGGAAACACCATATATTTT. As protein: CASSLDSGNTIYF.

This clone has a single count. The chain recombines TRBV11-2 with TRBJ1-2; D unresolved. The germline gives CDR1 SGHAT, CDR2 FQNNGV. This CDR3 has 13 amino acids. V gave up 8 bases and J gave up 3 bases, with 13 bases separating them. CDR3 residues: CASGPETHYGYTF. The CDR3 DNA sequence: TGTGCCAGCGGCCCTGAAACGCACTATGGCTACACCTTC.

The gene calls are TRBV11-2 and TRBJ2-2; D possibly corresponds to TRBD1 (6 bases). In germline, CDR1 is SGHAT, CDR2 FQNNGV. V gave up 6 bases and J gave up 4 bases, with 15 bases separating them. CDR3 length: 15 amino acids. As DNA, the CDR3 is TGTGCCAGCAGTCCGGGGCAGGGGAGCACCGGGGAGCTGTTTTTT. Translation gives CASSPGQGSTGELFF.

V usage is TRBV4-1 and J usage is TRBJ2-2; D call uncertain. V was shortened by 4 bases and J by 6 bases, with 9 bases between the two germline ends. The CDR3 is made up of 13 amino acids. The germline gives CDR1 MGHRA, CDR2 YSYEKL. CDR3 residues: CASSPKGPGELFF. The CDR3 region has the DNA TGCGCCAGCAGCCCGAAGGGTCCCGGGGAGCTGTTTTTT.

Written as DNA, the CDR3 is TGTGCCAGCAGTCGACTAGCGGGAGGAAATGAGCAGTTCTTC. It translates to CASSRLAGGNEQFF. The V call is TRBV27, the J call TRBJ2-1, with 13 bases that match TRBD2. Germline lookup yields CDR1 MNHEY and CDR2 SMNVEV (reference sequence). The V gene end was trimmed by 5 bases and the J gene end by 7 bases; junction bases not matched to a gene: 2. The CDR3 length is 14 residues.

The rearrangement uses TRBV18 and TRBJ1-2, with 9 bases fitting TRBD1. Germline values: CDR1 KGHSH, CDR2 LQKENI. The CDR3 contains 16 residues. With V trimmed by 3 bases and J by 8 bases, 13 bases remained unmatched. The CDR3 loop is CASSPSLGTGSRGYTF. CDR3 DNA: TGTGCCAGCTCACCGAGCCTGGGGACAGGGAGTAGGGGCTACACCTTC.

The chain is built from TRBV10-3 and TRBJ2-7; D possibly corresponds to TRBD1 (5 bases). There are 12 residues in the CDR3. V lost 6 bases and J 6 bases, leaving 12 bases between the germline ends. Germline V lookup: CDR1 ENHRY, CDR2 SYGVKD. CDR3 coding DNA: TGTGCCATCAGGACGCAGGGTACCGAGCAGTACTTC. This gives the protein CAIRTQGTEQYF.

This chain uses TRBV7-2 with TRBJ1-6; 9 bases are a match to TRBD1. Per the germline V gene, CDR1 is SGHTA and CDR2 is FQGNSA. The V gene end was trimmed by 4 bases and the J gene end by 7 bases; junction bases not matched to a gene: 5. This CDR3 is built from 15 residues. The CDR3 DNA is TGTGCCAGCAGCTCGACCGGGACAGGGAATTCACCCCTCCACTTT. This translates into CASSSTGTGNSPLHF.

The V call is TRBV5-4, the J call TRBJ1-3; a weak D match, TRBD1 (6 bases). Germline values: CDR1 SGHNT, CDR2 YYREEE (reference sequence). The CDR3 totals 13 residues. V lost 4 bases, J lost 6 bases, and 11 bases lay in between. The DNA of the CDR3 is TGTGCCAGCAGCCTCGGGGGGCCAAACACCATATATTTT. It codes for CASSLGGPNTIYF.

V usage is TRBV4-3 and J usage is TRBJ1-1; the D is unclear. Trimming left V 2 bases short and J 4 bases short, with 11 bases between. Germline values: CDR1 LGHNA, CDR2 YSLEER. CDR3 length: 14 amino acids. The CDR3 DNA reads TGCGCCAGCAGCCAATCTTCGACGGGCACTGAAGCTTTCTTT. It specifies CASSQSSTGTEAFF.

This clone was found once. The rearrangement uses TRBV12-2 and TRBJ1-4. TRBV12-2 is shown as a pseudogene. The CDR3 spans 12 residues. CDR3 loop: CASRTPTRKLFF. In DNA form, the CDR3 reads TGTGCAAGTCGCACCCCGACTCGAAAACTGTTTTTT.

The CDR3 protein is CASSAGTERGTEAFF. Here the CDR3 DNA reads TGTGCCAGCAGCGCAGGGACGGAGCGTGGCACTGAAGCTTTCTTT. This chain uses TRBV5-6 with TRBJ1-1, with D possibly being TRBD1 (5 bases). The CDR3 extends over 15 amino acids. The germline V and J ends were trimmed by 4 bases and 4 bases, with 17 bases remaining between them. Germline loops: CDR1 SGHDT, CDR2 YYEEEE.

This chain connects TRBV28 to TRBJ1-1, with D tentatively TRBD1 (5 bases). V was clipped by 4 bases and J by 0 bases, with 9 bases between them. The CDR3 runs to 14 residues. Germline V gene lookup returns CDR1 MDHEN and CDR2 SYDVKM. The CDR3 nucleotides read TGTGCCAGCAGTTGGCAGGGCCTGAACACTGAAGCTTTCTTT. Amino acids: CASSWQGLNTEAFF.

The V gene is TRBV3-1 (or the pseudogene TRBV3-2), the J gene TRBJ1-3; no firm D call. Germline values: CDR1 LGHDT, CDR2 YNNKEL (reference sequence). The CDR3 contains 16 residues. Trimming cost V 3 bases and J 0 bases, with 12 bases left between them. This CDR3 reads CASSQDDTHSGNTIYF. CDR3 nucleotides: TGTGCCAGCAGCCAGGACGACACTCACTCTGGAAACACCATATATTTT.

The chain carries TRBV7-9 and TRBJ1-2; the D gene is possibly TRBD1 (6 bases). V lost 4 bases, J lost 5 bases, and 11 bases lay in between. The CDR3 is made up of 13 amino acids. The germline V gene has CDR1 SEHNR and CDR2 FQNEAQ (reference sequence). CDR3 nucleotides: TGTGCCAGCAGCTCGAGGACAGCATATGGCTACACCTTC. The encoded protein is CASSSRTAYGYTF.

The chain has TRBV24-1 and TRBJ1-5; D is ambiguous. Germline CDR1 is KGHDR and CDR2 is SFDVKD. Trimming removed 5 bases from V and 0 bases from J, with 7 bases in between. The CDR3 totals 14 residues. In DNA form, the CDR3 reads TGTGCCACCAGTGTAAGAAATAGCAATCAGCCCCAGCATTTT. Amino acid sequence: CATSVRNSNQPQHF.

The V and J genes are TRBV13 and TRBJ1-1; 8 nucleotides match TRBD1. V shed 6 bases, J shed 1 base, and the junction held 4 bases outside the gene matches. CDR3 length equals 14 residues. Germline CDR1 is PRHDT and CDR2 is FYEKMQ (reference sequence). CDR3 sequence: CASRDGTGNTEAFF. The CDR3 coding sequence is TGTGCCAGCAGGGACGGGACAGGGAACACTGAAGCTTTCTTT.